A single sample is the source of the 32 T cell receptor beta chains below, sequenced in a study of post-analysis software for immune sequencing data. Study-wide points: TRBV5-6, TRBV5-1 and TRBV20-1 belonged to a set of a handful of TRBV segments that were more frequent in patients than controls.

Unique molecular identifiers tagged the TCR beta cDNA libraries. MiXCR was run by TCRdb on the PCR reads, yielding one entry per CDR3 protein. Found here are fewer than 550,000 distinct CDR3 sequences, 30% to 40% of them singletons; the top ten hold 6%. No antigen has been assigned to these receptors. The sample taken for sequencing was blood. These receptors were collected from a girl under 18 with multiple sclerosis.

The CDR3 DNA follows: TGTGCCTGGACTCCGCAACTTGGGACCCAGTTCTTC. Its protein is CAWTPQLGTQFF. V and J are TRBV30 and TRBJ2-1, with D possibly called TRBD1 or TRBD2 (5 bases each). In germline, CDR1 is GTSNPN, CDR2 SVGIG (reference sequence). V lost 4 bases and J lost 13, with 17 bases in between. The CDR3 loop spans 12 amino acids.

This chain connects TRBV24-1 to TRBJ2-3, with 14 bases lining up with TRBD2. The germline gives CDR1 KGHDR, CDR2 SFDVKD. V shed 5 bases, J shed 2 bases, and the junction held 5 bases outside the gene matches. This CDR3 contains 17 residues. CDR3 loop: CATSAGTSGGNTDTQYF. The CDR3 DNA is TGTGCCACCAGTGCCGGGACTAGCGGGGGCAACACAGATACGCAGTATTTT.

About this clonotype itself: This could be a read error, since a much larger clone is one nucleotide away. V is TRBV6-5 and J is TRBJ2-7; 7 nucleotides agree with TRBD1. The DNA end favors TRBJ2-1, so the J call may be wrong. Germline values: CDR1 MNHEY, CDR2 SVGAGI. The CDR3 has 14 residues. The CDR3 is CASSYIGGSYEQFF. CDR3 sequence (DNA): TGTGCCAGCAGTTATATAGGGGGCTCCTACGAGCAGTTCTTC.

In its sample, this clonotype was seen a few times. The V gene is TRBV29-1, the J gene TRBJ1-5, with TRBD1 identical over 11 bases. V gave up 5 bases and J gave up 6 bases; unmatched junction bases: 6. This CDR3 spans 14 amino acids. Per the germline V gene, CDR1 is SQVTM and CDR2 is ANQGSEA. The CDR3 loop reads CSVRDRGMGQPQHF. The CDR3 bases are TGCAGCGTTAGGGACAGGGGGATGGGTCAGCCCCAGCATTTT. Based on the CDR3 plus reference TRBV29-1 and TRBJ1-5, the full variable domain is SAVISQKPSRDICQRGTSLTIQCQVDSQVTMMFWYRQQPGQSLTLIATANQGSEATYESGFVIDKFPISRPNLTFSTLTVSNMSPEDSSIYLCSVRDRGMGQPQHFGDGTRLSIL.

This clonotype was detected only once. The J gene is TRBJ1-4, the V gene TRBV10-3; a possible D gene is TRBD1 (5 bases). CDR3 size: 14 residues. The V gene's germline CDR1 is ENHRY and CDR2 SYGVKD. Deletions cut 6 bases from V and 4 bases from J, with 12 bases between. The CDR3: CAISDSGYNEKLFF. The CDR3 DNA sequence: TGTGCCATCAGCGACAGTGGCTATAATGAAAAACTGTTTTTT.

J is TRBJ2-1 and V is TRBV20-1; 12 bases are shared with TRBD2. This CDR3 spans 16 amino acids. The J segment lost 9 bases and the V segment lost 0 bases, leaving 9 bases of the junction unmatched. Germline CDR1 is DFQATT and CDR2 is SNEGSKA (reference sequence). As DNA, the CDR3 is TGCAGTGCTAGAGATAATGGACTAGCGGGGTTCAGTGAGCAGTTCTTC. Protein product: CSARDNGLAGFSEQFF.

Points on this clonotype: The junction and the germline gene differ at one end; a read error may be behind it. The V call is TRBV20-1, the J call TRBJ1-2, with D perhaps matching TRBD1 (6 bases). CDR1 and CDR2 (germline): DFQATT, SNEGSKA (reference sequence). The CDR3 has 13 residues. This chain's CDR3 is CSAWDTNNYGFTF. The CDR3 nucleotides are TGCAGTGCTTGGGACACAAACAACTATGGCTTCACCTTC.

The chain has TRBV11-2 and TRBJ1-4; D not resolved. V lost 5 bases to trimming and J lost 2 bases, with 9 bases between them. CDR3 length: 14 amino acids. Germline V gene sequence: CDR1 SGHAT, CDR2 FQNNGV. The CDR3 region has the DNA TGTGCCAGCAGCCTCCGTAGGACTAATGAAAAACTGTTTTTT. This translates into CASSLRRTNEKLFF.

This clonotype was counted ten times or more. CDR3 in amino acids: CASRGTSGGTYNEQFF. CDR3 bases: TGTGCCAGCAGGGGGACTAGCGGGGGGACGTACAATGAGCAGTTCTTC. This chain links TRBV6-6 with TRBJ2-1, with 15 bases that match TRBD2. The CDR3 length is 16 residues. The V segment lost 6 bases and the J segment 4 bases; nucleotides outside the gene matches: 4. Per the germline V gene, CDR1 is MNHNY and CDR2 is SVGAGI (reference sequence).

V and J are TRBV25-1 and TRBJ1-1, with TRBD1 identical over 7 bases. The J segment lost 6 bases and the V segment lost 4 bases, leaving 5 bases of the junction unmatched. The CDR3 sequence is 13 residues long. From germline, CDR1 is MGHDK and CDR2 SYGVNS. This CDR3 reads CASSAKGASEAFF. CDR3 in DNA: TGTGCCAGCAGTGCGAAGGGGGCCTCTGAAGCTTTCTTT.

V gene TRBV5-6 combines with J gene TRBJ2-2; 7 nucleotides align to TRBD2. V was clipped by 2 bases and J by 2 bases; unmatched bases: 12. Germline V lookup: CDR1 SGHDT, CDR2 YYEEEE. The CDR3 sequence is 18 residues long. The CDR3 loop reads CASSFGLEASGNTGELFF. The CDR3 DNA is TGTGCCAGCAGCTTTGGCTTGGAGGCTAGCGGTAACACCGGGGAGCTGTTTTTT. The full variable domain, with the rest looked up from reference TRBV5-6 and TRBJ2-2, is DAGVTQSPTHLIKTRGQQVTLRCSPKSGHDTVSWYQQALGQGPQFIFQYYEEEERQRGNFPDRFSGHQFPNYSSELNVNALLLGDSALYLCASSFGLEASGNTGELFFGEGSRLTVL.

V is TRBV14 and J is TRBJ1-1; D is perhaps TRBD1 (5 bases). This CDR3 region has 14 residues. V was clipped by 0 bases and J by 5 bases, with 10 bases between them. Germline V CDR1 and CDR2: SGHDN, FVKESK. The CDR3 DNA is TGTGCCAGCAGCCAAGATCTTGGGGGAACTGAAGCTTTCTTT. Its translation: CASSQDLGGTEAFF.

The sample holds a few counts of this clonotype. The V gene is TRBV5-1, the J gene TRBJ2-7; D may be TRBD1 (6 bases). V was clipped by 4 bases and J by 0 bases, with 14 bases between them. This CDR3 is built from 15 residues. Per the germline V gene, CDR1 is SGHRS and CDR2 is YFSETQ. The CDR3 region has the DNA TGCGCCAGCAGCCTAGGACAGACCAACTCCTACGAGCAGTACTTC. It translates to CASSLGQTNSYEQYF.

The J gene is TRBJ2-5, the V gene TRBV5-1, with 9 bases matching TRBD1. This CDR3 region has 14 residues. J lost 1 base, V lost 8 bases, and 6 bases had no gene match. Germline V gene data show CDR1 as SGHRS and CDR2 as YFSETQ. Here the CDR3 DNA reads TGCGCCAGGAAAGACAGGGGGTCCCAAGAGACCCAGTACTTC. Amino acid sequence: CARKDRGSQETQYF.

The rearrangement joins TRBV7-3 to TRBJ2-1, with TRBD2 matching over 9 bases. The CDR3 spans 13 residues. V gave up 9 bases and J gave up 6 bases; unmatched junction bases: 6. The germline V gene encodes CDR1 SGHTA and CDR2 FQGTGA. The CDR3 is CASGRGGSNEQFF. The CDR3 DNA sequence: TGTGCCAGTGGGCGGGGGGGTAGCAATGAGCAGTTCTTC.

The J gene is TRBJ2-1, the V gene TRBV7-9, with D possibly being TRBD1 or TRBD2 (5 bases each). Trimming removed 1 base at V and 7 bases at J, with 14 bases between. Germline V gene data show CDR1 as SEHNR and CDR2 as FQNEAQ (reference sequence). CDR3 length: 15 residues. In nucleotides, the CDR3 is TGTGCCAGCAGCTTAGGAGGGACGGAGGTGAATGAGCAGTTCTTC. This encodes CASSLGGTEVNEQFF.

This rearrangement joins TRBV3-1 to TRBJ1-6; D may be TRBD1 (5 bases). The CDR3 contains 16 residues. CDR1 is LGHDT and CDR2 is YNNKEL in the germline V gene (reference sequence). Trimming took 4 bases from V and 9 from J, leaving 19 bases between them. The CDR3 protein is CASSRPPRADGSPLHF. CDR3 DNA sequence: TGTGCCAGCAGCCGCCCCCCCAGGGCCGACGGTTCACCCCTCCACTTT.

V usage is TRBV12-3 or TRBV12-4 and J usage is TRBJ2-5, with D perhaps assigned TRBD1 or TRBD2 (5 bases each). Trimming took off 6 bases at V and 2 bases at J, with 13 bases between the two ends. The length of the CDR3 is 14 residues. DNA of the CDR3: TGTGCCAGCAGCCCATGGGGGAGACAAGAGACCCAGTACTTC. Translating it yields CASSPWGRQETQYF.

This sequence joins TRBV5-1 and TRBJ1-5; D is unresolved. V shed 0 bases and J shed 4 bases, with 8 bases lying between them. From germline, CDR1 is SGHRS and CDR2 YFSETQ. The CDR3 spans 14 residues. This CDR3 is CASSLAGPNQPQHF. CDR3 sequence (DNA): TGCGCCAGCAGCTTGGCGGGCCCAAATCAGCCCCAGCATTTT.

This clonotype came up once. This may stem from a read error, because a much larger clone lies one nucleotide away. CDR3 region: CAGSKAGQPQETQYF. For the CDR3, the DNA is TGTGCCGGCAGTAAAGCGGGACAGCCGCAAGAGACCCAGTACTTC. The V and J genes are TRBV12-3 or TRBV12-4 and TRBJ2-5; possibly TRBD1 or TRBD2 for D (7 bases each). CDR3 length: 15 residues.

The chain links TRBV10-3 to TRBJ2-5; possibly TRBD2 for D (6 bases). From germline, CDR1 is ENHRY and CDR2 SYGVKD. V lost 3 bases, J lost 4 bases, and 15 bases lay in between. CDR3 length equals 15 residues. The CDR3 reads CAISERSGVGETQYF. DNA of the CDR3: TGTGCCATCAGTGAACGGTCGGGGGTGGGAGAGACCCAGTACTTC.

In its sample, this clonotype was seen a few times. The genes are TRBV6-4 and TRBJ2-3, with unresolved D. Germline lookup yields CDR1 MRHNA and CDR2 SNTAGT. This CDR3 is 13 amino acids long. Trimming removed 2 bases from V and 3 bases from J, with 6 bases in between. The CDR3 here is CASSDRVTDTQYF. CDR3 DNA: TGTGCCAGCAGTGACCGCGTGACAGATACGCAGTATTTT.

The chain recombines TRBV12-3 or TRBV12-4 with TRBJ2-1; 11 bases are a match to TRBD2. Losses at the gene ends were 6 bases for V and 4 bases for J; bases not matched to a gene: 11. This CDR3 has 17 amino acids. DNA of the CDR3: TGTGCCAGCAGCCCTAGCGGGGGGCCTTCTTGGTACAATGAGCAGTTCTTC. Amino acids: CASSPSGGPSWYNEQFF.

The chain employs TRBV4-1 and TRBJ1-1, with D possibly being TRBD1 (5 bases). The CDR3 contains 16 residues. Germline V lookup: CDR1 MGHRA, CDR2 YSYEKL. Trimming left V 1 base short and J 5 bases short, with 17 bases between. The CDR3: CASSQASLGAGTEAFF. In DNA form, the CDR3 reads TGCGCCAGCAGCCAAGCCAGCCTCGGGGCCGGAACTGAAGCTTTCTTT.

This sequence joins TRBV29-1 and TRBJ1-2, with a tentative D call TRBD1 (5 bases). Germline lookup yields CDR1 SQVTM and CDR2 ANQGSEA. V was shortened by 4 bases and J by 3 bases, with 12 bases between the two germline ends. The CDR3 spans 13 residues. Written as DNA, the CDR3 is TGCAGCGTTGCTTGGGAAGGGGACTATGGCTACACCTTC. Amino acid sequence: CSVAWEGDYGYTF.

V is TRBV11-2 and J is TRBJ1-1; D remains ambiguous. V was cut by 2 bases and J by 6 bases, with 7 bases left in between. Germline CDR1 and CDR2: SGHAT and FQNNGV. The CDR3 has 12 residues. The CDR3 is CASSLITSEAFF. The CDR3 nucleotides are TGTGCCAGCAGCTTAATCACCTCTGAAGCTTTCTTT.

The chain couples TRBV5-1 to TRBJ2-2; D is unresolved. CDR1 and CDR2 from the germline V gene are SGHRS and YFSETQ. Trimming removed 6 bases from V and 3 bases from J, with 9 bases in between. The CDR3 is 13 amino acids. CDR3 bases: TGCGCCAGCAACCCAAGGGACACCGGGGAGCTGTTTTTT. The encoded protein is CASNPRDTGELFF.

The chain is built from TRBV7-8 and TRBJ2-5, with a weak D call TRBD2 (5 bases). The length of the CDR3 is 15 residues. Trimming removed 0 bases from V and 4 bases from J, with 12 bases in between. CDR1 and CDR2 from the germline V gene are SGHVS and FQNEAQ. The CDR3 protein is CASSLAERGGETQYF. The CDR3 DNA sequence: TGTGCCAGCAGCTTAGCGGAACGGGGTGGAGAGACCCAGTACTTC.

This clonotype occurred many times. CDR3 in DNA: TGCAGTGCTAGAGAGGGACAGGACTCTTACGAGCAGTACTTC. As protein: CSAREGQDSYEQYF. The V call is TRBV20-1, the J call TRBJ2-7, with 8 positions matching TRBD1. Per the germline V gene, CDR1 is DFQATT and CDR2 is SNEGSKA (reference sequence). The CDR3 extends over 14 amino acids. The V segment lost 0 bases and the J segment 4 bases; nucleotides outside the gene matches: 5.

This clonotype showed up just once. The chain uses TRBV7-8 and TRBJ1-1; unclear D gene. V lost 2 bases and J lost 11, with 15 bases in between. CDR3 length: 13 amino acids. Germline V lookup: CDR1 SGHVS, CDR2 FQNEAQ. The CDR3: CASSLQMEVRAFF. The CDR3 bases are TGTGCCAGCAGCTTACAAATGGAGGTGAGGGCTTTCTTT.

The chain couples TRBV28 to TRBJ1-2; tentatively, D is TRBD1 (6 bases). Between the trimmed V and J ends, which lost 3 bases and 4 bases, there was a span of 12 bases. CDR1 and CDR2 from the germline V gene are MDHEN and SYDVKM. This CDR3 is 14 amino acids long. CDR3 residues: CASSFGGIPYGYTF. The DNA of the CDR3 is TGTGCCAGCAGTTTCGGGGGCATACCCTATGGCTACACCTTC.

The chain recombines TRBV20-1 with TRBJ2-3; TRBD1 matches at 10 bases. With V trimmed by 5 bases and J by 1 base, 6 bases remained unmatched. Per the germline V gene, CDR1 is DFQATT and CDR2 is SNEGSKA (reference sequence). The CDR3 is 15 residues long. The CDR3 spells CSALRDRGRTDTQYF. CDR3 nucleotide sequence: TGCAGTGCTCTGAGGGACAGGGGACGCACAGATACGCAGTATTTT.